This TCR beta chain was sequenced during a study of cytomegalovirus exposure and HLA in healthy donors. Study overall: Most donors, just over 80% of over 350 genotyped, fell in the Caucasian-associated ancestry cluster. Whole-study findings and limits: Earlier analysis yielded a pattern in which most TCR beta V segments were productive about 90% or about 30% of the time.

Use of 60 Vbeta and 13 Jbeta primers characterized the PCR. Authors' analysis steps: The count from a later analysis was 79 million or so unique TCR beta chains, some 11 million of them shared. Clones were sequenced by immunoSEQ multiplex PCR, and TCRdb holds only the in-frame ones, with some missing. Clonal size and the V and J genes are those of that table, whereas D and trimming came from the DNA. The data show 100,000 to 150,000 clones, with 75% to 85% seen just once and 1% held by the top ten. Per germline, CDR1 LNHDA and CDR2 SQIVND (reference sequence). This CDR3 spans 15 amino acids. V was clipped by 3 bases and J by 2 bases; unmatched bases: 6. Worth noting for this clone: Its matching antigen is unknown.

This clonotype was obtained from a man aged 40-50 years in good health and CMV-seronegative. Specimen: PBMCs. The V gene is TRBV19, the J gene TRBJ1-2; 7 bases are a match to TRBD1. In DNA form, the CDR3 reads TGTGCCAGTAGTATCGGGACAGACCTAAACTATGGCTACACCTTC. Translating it yields CASSIGTDLNYGYTF.